The next 14 T cell receptor beta chains were all read from a single sample in a study of early T cells in non-severe SARS-CoV-2 infection. From the 5' RACE reads, TCRdb called clonotypes with MiXCR, one entry per CDR3 protein. The sample has about 72,000 distinct CDR3 sequences, around 10% seen once. The source material was whole blood, sampled at baseline. These receptors were obtained from an adult who was a healthcare worker with PCR-confirmed SARS-CoV-2 infection or an uninfected control (not recorded which).

The V gene is TRBV6-5, the J gene TRBJ2-7; 8 nucleotides match TRBD2. The ends lost 0 bases at V and 0 bases at J; junction bases unmatched: 4. Germline-derived CDR1 and CDR2 are MNHEY and SVGAGI. The CDR3 extends over 16 amino acids. CDR3 residues: CASSYSAGESSYEQYF. The CDR3 region has the DNA TGTGCCAGCAGTTACTCAGCGGGGGAAAGCTCCTACGAGCAGTACTTC.

This clonotype was observed at least ten times. The chain couples TRBV7-3 to TRBJ1-1; D gene uncertain. The V gene lost 0 bases and the J gene lost 1 base, with 6 bases spanning the gap. The length of the CDR3 is 14 residues. CDR1 and CDR2 (germline): SGHTA, FQGTGA. This chain's CDR3 is CASSLTRENTEAFF. CDR3 nucleotide sequence: TGTGCCAGCAGCTTAACTAGGGAGAACACTGAAGCTTTCTTT.

The chain joins TRBV5-1 to TRBJ1-1, with 7 nucleotides matching TRBD1. The CDR3 length is 18 residues. Per germline, CDR1 SGHRS and CDR2 YFSETQ. V trimming: 0 bases; J trimming: 1 base; junction bases outside the gene matches: 12. CDR3 DNA: TGCGCCAGCAGCTTGGGACAGGGAAGGAGCTATGAGAACACTGAAGCTTTCTTT. Amino acids: CASSLGQGRSYENTEAFF.

V gene TRBV20-1 combines with J gene TRBJ1-5; D gene uncertain. Germline V CDR1 and CDR2: DFQATT, SNEGSKA (reference sequence). This CDR3 spans 12 amino acids. V was clipped by 6 bases and J by 4 bases, with 10 bases between them. CDR3 sequence (DNA): TGCAGTGCACGGACCGGTAATCAGCCCCAGCATTTT. Its protein product is CSARTGNQPQHF.

The chain carries TRBV11-2 and TRBJ1-1; D unresolved. CDR3 length: 13 residues. Germline V gene lookup returns CDR1 SGHAT and CDR2 FQNNGV. The V end lost 2 bases, the J end lost 10 bases, and 14 bases lay between the germline ends. The CDR3 protein is CASSLLVVSGAFF. The DNA for the CDR3 is TGTGCCAGCAGCTTATTGGTGGTGTCGGGAGCTTTCTTT. The full variable domain, with the rest looked up from reference TRBV11-2 and TRBJ1-1, is EAGVAQSPRYKIIEKRQSVAFWCNPISGHATLYWYQQILGQGPKLLIQFQNNGVVDDSQLPKDRFSAERLKGVDSTLKIQPAKLEDSAVYLCASSLLVVSGAFFGQGTRLTVV.

This clonotype was recorded at least ten times. This sequence joins TRBV29-1 and TRBJ1-2; no clear D gene. Trimming left V 2 bases short and J 4 bases short, with 11 bases between. Germline V gene sequence: CDR1 SQVTM, CDR2 ANQGSEA. The CDR3 extends over 13 amino acids. The CDR3 loop reads CSVEFGFGYGYTF. The CDR3 DNA is TGCAGCGTTGAATTCGGCTTTGGCTATGGCTACACCTTC.

This clonotype was seen a handful of times. The CDR3 reads CASSAGTGTDTQYF. CDR3 in DNA: TGTGCCAGCTCAGCCGGGACAGGAACAGATACGCAGTATTTT. The chain links TRBV18 to TRBJ2-3; TRBD1 agrees at 8 bases. Germline loops: CDR1 KGHSH, CDR2 LQKENI. The CDR3 loop spans 14 amino acids. V lost 5 bases, J lost 3 bases, and 4 bases stayed unmatched.

A few counts support this clonotype. The rearrangement links TRBV6-5 to TRBJ2-7; D is possibly TRBD2 (6 bases). Trimming took off 0 bases at V and 4 bases at J, with 13 bases between the two ends. In germline, CDR1 is MNHEY, CDR2 SVGAGI. The CDR3 runs 15 residues. The CDR3 sequence is CASSYSNGLPYEQYF. The CDR3 nucleotides read TGTGCCAGCAGTTACTCGAACGGACTACCTTACGAGCAGTACTTC.

This clonotype showed up just a few times. The chain couples TRBV7-2 to TRBJ2-5, with D possibly being TRBD2 (5 bases). Trimming shortened V by 1 base and J by 1 base, and 10 bases separated the two germline ends. CDR1 SGHTA and CDR2 FQGNSA come from the germline V gene. CDR3 length: 15 amino acids. CDR3 in amino acids: CASSLVRAPQETQYF. CDR3 DNA sequence: TGTGCCAGCAGCTTAGTGAGGGCCCCCCAAGAGACCCAGTACTTC.

V is TRBV3-1 and J is TRBJ1-2; D remains ambiguous. Germline-derived CDR1 and CDR2 are LGHDT and YNNKEL (reference sequence). The CDR3 extends over 13 amino acids. V dropped 0 bases and J dropped 4 bases, with 6 bases sitting between them. The CDR3 DNA follows: TGTGCCAGCAGCCAAGACTTTTCCTATGGCTACACCTTC. This encodes CASSQDFSYGYTF.

The V call is TRBV5-5, the J call TRBJ2-2, with a weak D call TRBD1 (5 bases). V lost 0 bases and J lost 3, with 15 bases in between. Germline V lookup: CDR1 SGHKS, CDR2 YYEKEE (reference sequence). This CDR3 has 17 residues. CDR3 DNA: TGTGCCAGCAGCTTGGATCCAGGGCCTATGGACACCGGGGAGCTGTTTTTT. This codes for CASSLDPGPMDTGELFF.

This clonotype came up many times. This chain connects TRBV12-3 or TRBV12-4 to TRBJ1-4; TRBD1 is a possible D gene (5 bases). Trimming took off 5 bases at V and 9 bases at J, with 13 bases between the two ends. The CDR3 totals 13 residues. CDR3 sequence (DNA): TGTGCCAGCAGTACAGGACCCTGGAAAAAACTGTTTTTT. Its protein product is CASSTGPWKKLFF.

V is TRBV30 and J is TRBJ2-1, with 12 bases lining up with TRBD2. V gave up 3 bases and J gave up 5 bases; unmatched junction bases: 8. The V gene's germline CDR1 is GTSNPN and CDR2 SVGIG (reference sequence). The CDR3 length is 16 residues. Here the CDR3 DNA reads TGTGCCTGGAGGGGCCTAACTAGCGGGGGGAACAATGAGCAGTTCTTC. Protein: CAWRGLTSGGNNEQFF.

This clonotype came up many times. DNA of the CDR3: TGCAGCGTTGAAACCGGACAGAGCACAGATACGCAGTATTTT. This gives the protein CSVETGQSTDTQYF. The V gene is TRBV29-1, the J gene TRBJ2-3, with a weak D call TRBD1 (6 bases). V lost 2 bases and J lost 0, with 9 bases in between. Germline lookup yields CDR1 SQVTM and CDR2 ANQGSEA. There are 14 residues in the CDR3.